This TCR beta chain appears in the sequencing data of a study of T-cell reconstitution after alpha-beta-depleted transplantation in children. The study, taken as a whole, reports: About two months after transplant, alpha-beta T cells reportedly came from several hundred expanded graft clones. Diversity of TCRbeta at day 60 was high in some patients, arising from surviving recipient T cells and thymic progenitors. When one year had passed after transplant, most T-cell counts and diversity came from newly produced T cells.

The TCRbeta library was prepared with unique molecular identifiers. A single record per CDR3 protein comes from TCRdb applying MiXCR to the PCR reads. Counted here are about 580,000 distinct CDR3 sequences, 20% to 25% occurring once; the ten biggest clones make up 13% to 15%. Trimming removed 4 bases at V and 11 bases at J, with 8 bases between. Germline-derived CDR1 and CDR2 are MNHEY and SVGAGI. The CDR3 covers 11 residues. As regards this clonotype: Antigen: not known.

The chain joins TRBV6-5 to TRBJ2-2; weak D call: TRBD1 (6 bases). Here the sequenced sample was PBMCs, mostly from graft donor cells, taken 360 days after TCRalphabeta/CD19-depleted stem cell transplant. The receptor comes from a boy under two years old who had a stem cell transplant for acute myeloid leukemia, so the T cells may come from the graft donor. CDR3 in DNA: TGTGCCAGCAGTTCAGGGGCCGAGCTGTTTTTT. It codes for CASSSGAELFF.